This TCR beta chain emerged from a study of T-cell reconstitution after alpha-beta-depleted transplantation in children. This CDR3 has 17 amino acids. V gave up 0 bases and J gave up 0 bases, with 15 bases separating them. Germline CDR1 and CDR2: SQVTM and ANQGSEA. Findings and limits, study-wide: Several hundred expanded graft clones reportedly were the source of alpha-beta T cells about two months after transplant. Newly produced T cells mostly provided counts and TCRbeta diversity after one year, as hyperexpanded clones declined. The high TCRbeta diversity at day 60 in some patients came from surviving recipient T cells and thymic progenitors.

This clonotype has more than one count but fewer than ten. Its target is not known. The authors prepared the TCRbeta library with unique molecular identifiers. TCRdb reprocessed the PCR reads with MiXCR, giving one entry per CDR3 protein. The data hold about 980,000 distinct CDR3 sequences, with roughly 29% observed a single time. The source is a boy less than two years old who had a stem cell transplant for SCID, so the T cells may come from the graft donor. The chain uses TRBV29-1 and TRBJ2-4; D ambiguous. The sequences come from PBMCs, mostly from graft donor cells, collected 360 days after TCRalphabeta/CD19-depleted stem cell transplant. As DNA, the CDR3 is TGCAGCGTTGAAGATTTTCCCGGCAGTCTAGCCAAAAACATTCAGTACTTC. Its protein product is CSVEDFPGSLAKNIQYF.